The following is a TCR beta chain sequence with its context. As yet, its antigen is unknown. CDR1 and CDR2 (germline): WSHSY, SAAADI. The CDR3 spans 16 residues. The ends were cut back, 4 bases at V and 6 bases at J, with 21 bases in the middle. Only in-frame clones appear in the TCRdb table, and some are missing; sequencing was by immunoSEQ multiplex PCR. The sample carries 35,000 to 40,000 clones, nearly 90% recorded once. These data come from a study of STAT3 mutations in large granular lymphocyte leukemia. Whole-study results and caveats: Every T-LGLL patient had at least one immunodominant TCRbeta clonotype.

The chain links TRBV10-2 to TRBJ1-2; unclear D gene. The TCR sequence derives from a human donor with T large granular lymphocyte leukemia. Some clones in this sample may be carry-over from other donors' samples. Sequencing was carried out using PBMCs. The CDR3 nucleotides are TGCGCCAGCAGTGCAGTGACCCTCTGGGGAAGCAATGGCTACACCTTC. This encodes CASSAVTLWGSNGYTF.